Following are 28 T cell receptor beta chains from one sample sequenced in a study of beta chain features in type 1 diabetes. Study conclusions and caveats: There was a moderate but significant shortening of TCRB CDR3s in all four CD4+ subsets of Type 1 diabetes patients.

Reverse transcription of all isolated RNA meant that expressed TCRB transcripts were sequenced. Here immunoSEQ multiplex PCR was the method, and the copy in TCRdb shows in-frame clones only, minus some. Among 350,000 to 450,000 clones listed, roughly 12% were seen once. No antigen has been assigned to these receptors. Sequencing was performed on naive CD4+ T cells from blood. These receptors originate from a young woman with type 1 diabetes.

This clone was counted between two and nine times. The identical CDR3 is also encoded by other nucleotide sequences in the sample. The CDR3: CASSLEQGYGYTF. Here the CDR3 DNA reads TGTGCCAGCAGCTTAGAACAGGGTTATGGCTACACCTTC. The V and J genes are TRBV7-9 and TRBJ1-2; a weak D match, TRBD1 (6 bases). V dropped 1 base and J dropped 5 bases, with 8 bases sitting between them. The germline CDR1 and CDR2 sequences are SEHNR and FQNEAQ (reference sequence). The CDR3 covers 13 residues.

The V and J genes are TRBV4-2 and TRBJ1-6, with D possibly matching TRBD1 (5 bases). Germline loops: CDR1 LGHNA, CDR2 YNFKEQ. This CDR3 is 16 amino acids long. V was shortened by 2 bases and J by 6 bases, with 14 bases between the two germline ends. This CDR3 is CASSQHPGGVNSPLHF. The CDR3 bases are TGTGCCAGCAGCCAACACCCGGGGGGGGTTAATTCACCCCTCCACTTT.

This clone showed up just a few times. The chain is built from TRBV30 and TRBJ1-2, with D possibly matching TRBD1 (5 bases). The CDR3 is made up of 12 amino acids. Trimming shortened V by 0 bases and J by 9 bases, and 11 bases separated the two germline ends. Germline CDR1 is GTSNPN and CDR2 is SVGIG (reference sequence). CDR3 DNA: TGTGCCTGGAGTGTAGGCAGGGTGAGCTACACCTTC. Translation gives CAWSVGRVSYTF.

This clone was observed a handful of times. The chain couples TRBV29-1 to TRBJ2-5; D remains unclear. The CDR3 runs to 13 residues. Germline CDR1 reads SQVTM; CDR2 reads ANQGSEA. Trimming shortened V by 4 bases and J by 1 base, and 10 bases separated the two germline ends. This CDR3 reads CSVGVQVQETQYF. CDR3 sequence (DNA): TGCAGCGTTGGGGTCCAGGTCCAAGAGACCCAGTACTTC.

The chain links TRBV12-5 to TRBJ1-5, with D maybe TRBD1 (6 bases). CDR1 LGHNT and CDR2 FRNRAP come from the germline V gene. The CDR3 covers 14 residues. Trimming took off 7 bases at V and 4 bases at J, with 14 bases between the two ends. DNA of the CDR3: TGTGCTAGTGCAGTTGGGGGGGCTAATCAGCCCCAGCATTTT. This encodes CASAVGGANQPQHF.

This chain links TRBV25-1 with TRBJ2-1; TRBD2 agrees at 8 bases. The junction had 9 bases not matched to a gene; V was cut back by 6 bases and J by 8 bases. This CDR3 is built from 14 residues. The germline CDR1 and CDR2 sequences are MGHDK and SYGVNS. The DNA for the CDR3 is TGTGCCAGCAGAGTTGCGGGGGGTAGCGATGAGCAGTTCTTC. Protein sequence: CASRVAGGSDEQFF.

Of note for this clone: Other DNA sequences in the sample encode the same CDR3. This chain connects TRBV5-1 to TRBJ2-3, with unresolved D. This CDR3 spans 11 amino acids. Trimming removed 2 bases at V and 5 bases at J, with 3 bases between. CDR1 and CDR2 from the germline V gene are SGHRS and YFSETQ. The CDR3: CASSLQDTQYF. For the CDR3, the DNA is TGCGCCAGCAGCTTACAAGATACGCAGTATTTT.

The chain joins TRBV6-5 to TRBJ2-3; TRBD1 might be the D (6 bases). The CDR3 sequence is 12 residues long. V was trimmed by 0 bases and J by 9 bases, leaving 7 bases between them. In germline, CDR1 is MNHEY, CDR2 SVGAGI. CDR3 amino acids: CASSYSRGTQYF. CDR3 bases: TGTGCCAGCAGTTACTCGAGGGGGACGCAGTATTTT.

CDR3 nucleotides: TGCGCCAGCAGTCCTGGACCTCGGGCGGGGGGCATCGGCGATACGCAGTATTTT. This codes for CASSPGPRAGGIGDTQYF. This chain connects TRBV5-1 to TRBJ2-3; 8 nucleotides align to TRBD2. CDR1 is SGHRS, CDR2 YFSETQ, per germline. Losses at the gene ends were 5 bases for V and 6 bases for J; bases not matched to a gene: 20. This CDR3 is 18 amino acids long.

This chain links TRBV19 with TRBJ2-2; the D gene is possibly TRBD2 (6 bases). Trimming removed 2 bases from V and 4 bases from J, with 14 bases in between. CDR1 is LNHDA and CDR2 is SQIVND in the germline V gene (reference sequence). This CDR3 is 16 amino acids long. The CDR3 nucleotides are TGTGCCAGTAGTATACGGGACTTAGGCGGCACCGGGGAGCTGTTTTTT. Its protein is CASSIRDLGGTGELFF.

This clone has only a few counts. The rearrangement links TRBV29-1 to TRBJ2-7; 8 bases are a match to TRBD1. V shed 7 bases, J shed 3 bases, and the junction held 2 bases outside the gene matches. This CDR3 has 11 residues. Germline V lookup: CDR1 SQVTM, CDR2 ANQGSEA. The CDR3 loop reads CSGTGGYEQYF. The DNA for the CDR3 is TGCAGCGGAACAGGGGGCTACGAGCAGTACTTC.

The chain combines TRBV7-2 with TRBJ2-3; D might be TRBD2 (5 bases). Germline lookup yields CDR1 SGHTA and CDR2 FQGNSA. V dropped 3 bases and J dropped 0 bases, with 10 bases sitting between them. This CDR3 is built from 15 residues. The DNA of the CDR3 is TGTGCCAGCAGCTTTACTAGTTCGAGCACAGATACGCAGTATTTT. Translating it yields CASSFTSSSTDTQYF.

About this clone: Other DNA variants within this sample encode the same CDR3. V is TRBV9 and J is TRBJ1-2; D unclear. Looked up from germline, CDR1 is SGDLS and CDR2 is YYNGEE. The CDR3 totals 13 residues. V lost 0 bases to trimming and J lost 2 bases, with 5 bases between them. The CDR3 loop is CASSVDKNYGYTF. The DNA for the CDR3 is TGTGCCAGCAGCGTAGACAAAAACTATGGCTACACCTTC.

The chain has TRBV29-1 and TRBJ1-5, with a possible D match to TRBD1 (6 bases). CDR1 SQVTM and CDR2 ANQGSEA come from the germline V gene. Trimming took off 3 bases at V and 7 bases at J, with 22 bases between the two ends. CDR3 size: 16 residues. The CDR3 here is CSVDVRTELRRQPQHF. The CDR3, as DNA: TGCAGCGTTGATGTGCGGACAGAATTAAGGCGCCAGCCCCAGCATTTT.

This chain connects TRBV5-6 to TRBJ2-7; TRBD1 is a possible D gene (5 bases). The CDR3 spans 15 residues. In germline, CDR1 is SGHDT, CDR2 YYEEEE. With 1 base removed from V and 3 bases from J, the gap between germline ends came to 14 bases. CDR3 region: CASSLPPDNNYEQYF. The CDR3 coding sequence is TGTGCCAGCAGCTTGCCGCCGGACAACAACTACGAGCAGTACTTC.

The J gene is TRBJ2-7, the V gene TRBV28; 10 bases are a match to TRBD1. The CDR3 loop spans 15 amino acids. V was pared by 5 bases and J by 4 bases, with 8 bases of the junction left unmatched. Germline lookup yields CDR1 MDHEN and CDR2 SYDVKM. Written as DNA, the CDR3 is TGTGCCAGCAGTACACCCGGACAGGGGGGTTACGAGCAGTACTTC. Translation gives CASSTPGQGGYEQYF.

This clone was seen more than once but under ten times. V gene TRBV18 combines with J gene TRBJ1-1, with 8 bases aligning to TRBD1. V lost 1 base and J lost 7; bases outside the gene matches: 2. Looked up from germline, CDR1 is KGHSH and CDR2 is LQKENI. The CDR3 is 13 amino acids. CDR3 sequence: CASSPRDRLEAFF. The CDR3 DNA follows: TGTGCCAGCTCACCACGGGACAGGCTTGAAGCTTTCTTT.

The V and J genes are TRBV9 and TRBJ1-2; 11 nucleotides agree with TRBD1. Germline V lookup: CDR1 SGDLS, CDR2 YYNGEE. With 2 bases clipped from V and 7 bases from J, the junction kept 13 bases outside the gene matches. This CDR3 is built from 17 residues. In DNA form, the CDR3 reads TGTGCCAGCAGCGTTGGGACAGGGGGGGAGAGTTTGAGTGGCTACACCTTC. It is translated as CASSVGTGGESLSGYTF.

This clone turned up a few times. This sequence joins TRBV28 and TRBJ2-1; 7 nucleotides line up with TRBD2. Germline trimming cut 9 bases from V and 8 bases from J; bases unmatched to any gene: 16. Germline-derived CDR1 and CDR2 are MDHEN and SYDVKM. The CDR3 length is 15 residues. The CDR3 nucleotides read TGTGCCAGTAATGTATTGGCGGGAGTTGGGCATGAGCAGTTCTTC. Residues: CASNVLAGVGHEQFF. The variable domain in full, with the rest retrieved from reference TRBV28 and TRBJ2-1, is DVKVTQSSRYLVKRTGEKVFLECVQDMDHENMFWYRQDPGLGLRLIYFSYDVKMKEKGDIPEGYSVSREKKERFSLILESASTNQTSMYLCASNVLAGVGHEQFFGPGTRLTVL.

This clone came up a few times. The chain carries TRBV7-9 and TRBJ2-1; a weak D match, TRBD2 (5 bases). CDR3 length: 14 amino acids. Trimming took off 5 bases at V and 8 bases at J, with 16 bases between the two ends. Germline lookup yields CDR1 SEHNR and CDR2 FQNEAQ (reference sequence). The CDR3 protein is CASSPIWELDEQFF. DNA of the CDR3: TGTGCCAGCAGCCCCATTTGGGAGTTGGATGAGCAGTTCTTC.

This clone appeared a few times. V is TRBV6-5 and J is TRBJ1-5, with D uncertain. Germline loops: CDR1 MNHEY, CDR2 SVGAGI. The CDR3 spans 14 residues. Trimming shortened V by 5 bases and J by 0 bases, and 8 bases separated the two germline ends. As DNA, the CDR3 is TGTGCCAGCAGTCAACATTATAGCAATCAGCCCCAGCATTTT. Amino acids: CASSQHYSNQPQHF.

The J gene is TRBJ2-1, the V gene TRBV10-3; 7 bases agree with TRBD2. There are 17 residues in the CDR3. The trim removed 0 bases at V and 6 bases at J, leaving 11 bases unmatched. CDR1 is ENHRY, CDR2 SYGVKD, per germline. CDR3 bases: TGTGCCATCAGTGAGTCATCCCCCCGGGAGGTGGGCAATGAGCAGTTCTTC. Amino acids: CAISESSPREVGNEQFF.

This clone was recorded a few times. This specimen includes other DNA sequences encoding the same CDR3. The chain joins TRBV18 to TRBJ1-5, with D uncertain. In germline, CDR1 is KGHSH, CDR2 LQKENI. The V gene lost 6 bases and the J gene lost 0 bases, with 12 bases spanning the gap. The CDR3 length is 15 residues. This chain's CDR3 is CASSPVGDSNQPQHF. Written as DNA, the CDR3 is TGTGCCAGCTCCCCGGTAGGAGATAGCAATCAGCCCCAGCATTTT.

This clone was picked up a small number of times. The rearrangement joins TRBV15 to TRBJ1-5, with D perhaps matching TRBD1 (6 bases). Trimming left V 5 bases short and J 6 bases short, with 17 bases between. The CDR3 runs 15 residues. The germline gives CDR1 LNHNV, CDR2 YYDKDF (reference sequence). DNA of the CDR3: TGTGCCACCAGCGACGGGACACCAGTTCGTCAGCCCCAGCATTTT. This sequence encodes CATSDGTPVRQPQHF.

Concerning this clone itself: The junction departs from the called germline gene at one end, perhaps through a read error. This sequence joins TRBV18 and TRBJ1-2; D uncertain. Germline-derived CDR1 and CDR2 are KGHSH and LQKENI. This CDR3 spans 14 amino acids. In DNA, the CDR3 is TGTGCCAGCTCACCACCGGTTTTGAACTATAGCTACACCTTC. Its translation is CASSPPVLNYSYTF.

This clone was counted only a few times. J is TRBJ2-7 and V is TRBV30; D remains unclear. V lost 0 bases, J lost 5 bases, and 17 bases lay in between. This CDR3 contains 15 residues. CDR1 and CDR2 from the germline V gene are GTSNPN and SVGIG (reference sequence). CDR3 residues: CAWSVIRNLVDEQYF. The CDR3 DNA reads TGTGCCTGGAGTGTAATCAGAAACCTAGTCGACGAGCAGTACTTC.

The table lists this clone with a few counts. The chain couples TRBV28 to TRBJ1-5; 7 bases are shared with TRBD1. With 4 bases clipped from V and 4 bases from J, the junction kept 7 bases outside the gene matches. This CDR3 has 15 residues. Per the germline V gene, CDR1 is MDHEN and CDR2 is SYDVKM. CDR3 sequence reads: CASSSFSGQNQPQHF. Here the CDR3 DNA reads TGTGCCAGCAGTTCTTTTTCGGGACAGAATCAGCCCCAGCATTTT.

Comments on this clone: This same CDR3 is encoded by further DNA sequences in the sample. The gene calls are TRBV5-1 and TRBJ2-1, with 13 bases aligning to TRBD2. The CDR3 sequence is 15 residues long. V was pared by 4 bases and J by 5 bases, with 3 bases of the junction left unmatched. CDR1 is SGHRS and CDR2 is YFSETQ in the germline V gene. CDR3 DNA sequence: TGCGCCAGCAGCCCTGGACTAGCGGGAGACAATGAGCAGTTCTTC. Protein sequence: CASSPGLAGDNEQFF. Full variable domain (remainder filled in from reference TRBV5-1 and TRBJ2-1): KAGVTQTPRYLIKTRGQQVTLSCSPISGHRSVSWYQQTPGQGLQFLFEYFSETQRNKGNFPGRFSGRQFSNSRSEMNVSTLELGDSALYLCASSPGLAGDNEQFFGPGTRLTVL.